Within the sample, the clone carrying this T cell receptor (beta chain) is medium-sized. These data originate in a study of blood T cell repertoires in COVID-19. The wider study: PBMCs, B-cell-depleted T cells, or T cells provided the cDNA or gDNA that made up the material.

Germline loops: CDR1 MGHDK, CDR2 SYGVNS. This CDR3 is built from 15 residues. After removal of 4 bases from V and 5 bases from J, the junction contained 9 bases not matched to a gene. Participants had their cohort set by participant-reported clinical history. Method: immunoSEQ multiplex PCR; TCRdb's copy keeps in-frame clones and lacks some. The sample contains around 110,000 clones, roughly 84% of which appear only once. The chain has TRBV25-1 and TRBJ2-5, with 8 bases that match TRBD1. Sequencing was carried out using PBMCs or T cells enriched from blood (not recorded which). The source is a woman aged 25 to 39 who had recovered from COVID-19. The CDR3 sequence: CASSAHQGAGETQYF. Here the CDR3 DNA reads TGTGCCAGCAGTGCCCACCAGGGGGCCGGGGAGACCCAGTACTTC.